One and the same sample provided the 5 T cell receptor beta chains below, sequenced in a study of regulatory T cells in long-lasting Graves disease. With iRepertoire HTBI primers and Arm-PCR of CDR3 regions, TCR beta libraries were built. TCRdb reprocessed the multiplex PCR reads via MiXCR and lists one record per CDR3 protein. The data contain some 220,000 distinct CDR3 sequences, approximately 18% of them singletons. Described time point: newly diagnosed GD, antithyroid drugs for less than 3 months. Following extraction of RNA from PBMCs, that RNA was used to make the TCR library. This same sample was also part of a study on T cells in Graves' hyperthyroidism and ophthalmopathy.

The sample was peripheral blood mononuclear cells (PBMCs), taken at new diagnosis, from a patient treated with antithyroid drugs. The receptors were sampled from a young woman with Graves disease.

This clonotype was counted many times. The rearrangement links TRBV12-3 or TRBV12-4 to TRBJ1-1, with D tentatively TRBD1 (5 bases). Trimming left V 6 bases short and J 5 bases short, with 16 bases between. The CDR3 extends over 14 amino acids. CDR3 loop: CASSSRWGETEAFF. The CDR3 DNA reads TGTGCCAGCAGCTCCAGGTGGGGGGAAACTGAAGCTTTCTTT.

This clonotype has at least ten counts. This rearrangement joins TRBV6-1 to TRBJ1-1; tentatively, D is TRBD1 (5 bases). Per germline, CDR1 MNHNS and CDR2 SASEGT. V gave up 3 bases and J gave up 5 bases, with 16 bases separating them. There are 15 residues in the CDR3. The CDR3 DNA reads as TGTGCCAGCAGTGAGCGCGGGGGAGGAGGAACTGAAGCTTTCTTT. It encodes CASSERGGGGTEAFF.

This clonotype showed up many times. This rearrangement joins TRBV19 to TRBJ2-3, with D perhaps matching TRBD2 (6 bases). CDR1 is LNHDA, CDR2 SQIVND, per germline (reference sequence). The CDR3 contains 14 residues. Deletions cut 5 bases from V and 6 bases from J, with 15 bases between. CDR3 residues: CASSGWEEADTQYF. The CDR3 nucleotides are TGTGCCAGTAGTGGCTGGGAGGAAGCGGATACGCAGTATTTT.

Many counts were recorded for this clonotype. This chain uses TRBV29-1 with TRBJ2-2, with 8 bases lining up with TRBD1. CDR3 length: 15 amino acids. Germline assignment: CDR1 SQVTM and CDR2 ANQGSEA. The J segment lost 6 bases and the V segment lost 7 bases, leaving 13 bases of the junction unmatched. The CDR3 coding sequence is TGCAGCGCCGAGAGGCAGGGGGCCGGAGCCGGGGAGCTGTTTTTT. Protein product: CSAERQGAGAGELFF.

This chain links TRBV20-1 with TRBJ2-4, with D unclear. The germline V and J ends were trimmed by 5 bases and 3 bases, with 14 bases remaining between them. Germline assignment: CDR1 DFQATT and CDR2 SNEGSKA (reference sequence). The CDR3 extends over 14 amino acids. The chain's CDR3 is CSAGPQNNKNIQYF. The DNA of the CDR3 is TGCAGTGCTGGACCACAGAATAACAAAAACATTCAGTACTTC.